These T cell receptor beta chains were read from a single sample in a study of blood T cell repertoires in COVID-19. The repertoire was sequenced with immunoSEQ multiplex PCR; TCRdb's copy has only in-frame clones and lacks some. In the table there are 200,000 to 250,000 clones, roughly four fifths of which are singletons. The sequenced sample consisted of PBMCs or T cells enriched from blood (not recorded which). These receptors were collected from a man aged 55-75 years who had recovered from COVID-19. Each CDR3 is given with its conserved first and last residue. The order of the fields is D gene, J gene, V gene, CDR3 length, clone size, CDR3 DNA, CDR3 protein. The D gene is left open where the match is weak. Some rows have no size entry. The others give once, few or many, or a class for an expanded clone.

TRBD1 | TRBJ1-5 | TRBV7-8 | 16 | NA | TGTGCCAGCAGCTTAGAGACAGGGAGAGGGAATCAGCCCCAGCATTTT | CASSLETGRGNQPQHF
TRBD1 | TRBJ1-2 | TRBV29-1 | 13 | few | TGCAGCGTTGAAGGCGACAGGGGCTATGGCTACACCTTC | CSVEGDRGYGYTF
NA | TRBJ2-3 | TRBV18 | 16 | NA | TGTGCCAGCTCACCGGAGGGGGGGCCTCTTACAGATACGCAGTATTTT | CASSPEGGPLTDTQYF
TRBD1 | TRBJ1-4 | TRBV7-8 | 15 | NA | TGTGCCAGCAGCACCGGACAGGGAAGAAATGAAAAACTGTTTTTT | CASSTGQGRNEKLFF
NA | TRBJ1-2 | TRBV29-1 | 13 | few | TGCATCTCTCATGGTCCCGGGAACTATGGCTACACCTTC | CISHGPGNYGYTF
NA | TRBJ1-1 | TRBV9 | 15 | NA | TGTGCCAGCAGCCATGCGGACAGAAAAGACACTGAAGCTTTCTTT | CASSHADRKDTEAFF
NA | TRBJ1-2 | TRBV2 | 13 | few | TGTGCCAGCAGTGAAGAACAGGGCTATGGCTACACCTTC | CASSEEQGYGYTF
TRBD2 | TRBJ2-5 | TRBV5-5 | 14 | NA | TGTGCCAGCAGCTCGGGGGGGCTTAGAGAGACCCAGTACTTC | CASSSGGLRETQYF
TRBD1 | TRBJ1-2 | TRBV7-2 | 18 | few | TGTGCCAGCAGCCTAATGGGGACAGGGTCAAGAGCTTGGGGGGGCTACACCTTC | CASSLMGTGSRAWGGYTF
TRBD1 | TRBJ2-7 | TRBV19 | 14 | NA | TGTGCCAGTAGTCCCCGGGACAGAACCTACGAGCAGTACTTC | CASSPRDRTYEQYF
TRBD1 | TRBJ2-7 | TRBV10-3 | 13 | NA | TGTGCCATCAGGAGGGGGACAGATTACGAGCAGTACTTC | CAIRRGTDYEQYF
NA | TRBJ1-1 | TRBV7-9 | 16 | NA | TGTGCCAGCAGCCCGACGGGGGGGTACGGAGACACTGAAGCTTTCTTT | CASSPTGGYGDTEAFF
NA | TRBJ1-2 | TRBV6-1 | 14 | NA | TGTGCCAGCAGTGAAGCGTGGGGCCGCTATGGCTACACCTTC | CASSEAWGRYGYTF
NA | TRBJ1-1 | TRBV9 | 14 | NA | TGTGCCAGCAGTCGGGCGGGGACGGATACTGAAGCTTTCTTT | CASSRAGTDTEAFF
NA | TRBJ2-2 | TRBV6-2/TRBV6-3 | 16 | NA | TGTGCCAGCAGTTACATGGGGGCATCGGACACCGGGGAGCTGTTTTTT | CASSYMGASDTGELFF
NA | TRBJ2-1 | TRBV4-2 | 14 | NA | TGTGCCAGCAGCCAAGAACAAGCGAACAATGAGCAGTTCTTC | CASSQEQANNEQFF
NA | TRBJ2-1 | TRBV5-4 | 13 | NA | TGTGCCAGCAGCTTTGGAGGGTATGATGAGCAGTTCTTC | CASSFGGYDEQFF
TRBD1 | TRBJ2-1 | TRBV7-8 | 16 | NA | TGTGCCAGCAGCTTACCCGGGACAGGGTCCTACAATGAGCAGTTCTTC | CASSLPGTGSYNEQFF
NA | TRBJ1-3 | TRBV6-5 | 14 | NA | TGTGCCAGCACGGTGCCCGACTCTGGAAACACCATATATTTT | CASTVPDSGNTIYF
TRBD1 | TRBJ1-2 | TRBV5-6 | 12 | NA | TGTGCCAGCAGCCTTGGGACAGATGGCTACACCTTC | CASSLGTDGYTF
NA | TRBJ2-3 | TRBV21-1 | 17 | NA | TGTGCCAGCAGCAAAGCGACTAGCGGGGGAACCACAGATACGCAGTATTTT | CASSKATSGGTTDTQYF
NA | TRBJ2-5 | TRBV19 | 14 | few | TGTGCCAGTAGTTCAGGACAATTCCAAGAGACCCAGTACTTC | CASSSGQFQETQYF
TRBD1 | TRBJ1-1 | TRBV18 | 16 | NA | TGTGCCAGCTCACCCATGACAGGGGTATCTGGCACTGAAGCTTTCTTT | CASSPMTGVSGTEAFF
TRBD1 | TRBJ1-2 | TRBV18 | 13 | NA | TGTGCCAGCTCACCCGACAGGGGCTATGGCTACACCTTC | CASSPDRGYGYTF
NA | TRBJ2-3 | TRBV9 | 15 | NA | TGTGCCAGCAGCGTCCAGGTCGTGGTCACAGATACGCAGTATTTT | CASSVQVVVTDTQYF
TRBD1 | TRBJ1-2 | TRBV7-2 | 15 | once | TGTGCCAGCAGCTTATCTCGGACAGGGGCATCTGGCTACACCTTC | CASSLSRTGASGYTF
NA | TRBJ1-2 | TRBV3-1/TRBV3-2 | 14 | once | TGTGCCAGCAGCCACCGGGACACCTTTTGGGGCTACACCTTC | CASSHRDTFWGYTF
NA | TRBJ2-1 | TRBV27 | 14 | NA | TGTGCCAGCAGTTTGGGGAGGACCCTCGAAGGGCAGTTCTTC | CASSLGRTLEGQFF
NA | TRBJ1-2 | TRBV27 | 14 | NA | TGTGCCAGCAGTTCACGGACAGAACCCCATGGCTACACCTTC | CASSSRTEPHGYTF
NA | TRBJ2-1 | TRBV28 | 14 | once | TGTGCCAGCAGGGAGGGGAATACCTACAATGAGCAGTTCTTC | CASREGNTYNEQFF
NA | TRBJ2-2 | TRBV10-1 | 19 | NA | TGCGCCAGCAGTGAGTCGACTATCCCGGGCCGGACGAACACCGGGGAGCTGTTTTTT | CASSESTIPGRTNTGELFF
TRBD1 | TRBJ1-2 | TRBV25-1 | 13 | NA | TGTGCCAGCAGTAGGGGACAGGGATATGGCTACACCTTC | CASSRGQGYGYTF
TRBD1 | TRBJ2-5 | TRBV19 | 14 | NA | TGTGCCAGTAGTACGACAGGGGGCGAAGAGACCCAGTACTTC | CASSTTGGEETQYF
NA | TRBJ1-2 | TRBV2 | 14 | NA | TGTGCCAGCAGGATCATGCACGGCGGGGGTGGCTACACCTTC | CASRIMHGGGGYTF
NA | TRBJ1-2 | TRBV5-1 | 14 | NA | TGCGCCAGCAGCCGGGATCAGGCCTCCTATGGCTACACCTTC | CASSRDQASYGYTF
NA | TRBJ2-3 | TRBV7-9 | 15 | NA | TGTGCCAGCAGCTTAGGAGTTGGTAGCACAGATACGCAGTATTTT | CASSLGVGSTDTQYF
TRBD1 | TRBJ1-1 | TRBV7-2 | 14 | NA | TGTGCCAGCAGCGTACAGGGGGTGGCCACTGAAGCTTTCTTT | CASSVQGVATEAFF
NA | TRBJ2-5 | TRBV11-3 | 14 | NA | TGTGCCAGCAGCTTAGTTTTTAATTTGGAGACCCAGTACTTC | CASSLVFNLETQYF
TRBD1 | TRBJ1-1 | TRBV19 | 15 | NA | TGTGCCAGTAGCATACACAGGGGGAGAGAGACTGAAGCTTTCTTT | CASSIHRGRETEAFF
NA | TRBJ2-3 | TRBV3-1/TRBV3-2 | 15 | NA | TGTGCCAGCAGCCCAACAGGCGGGGCCCCAGATACGCAGTATTTT | CASSPTGGAPDTQYF
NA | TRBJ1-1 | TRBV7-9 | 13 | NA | TGTGCCAGCAGCTTAGGCAGGGCCGCTGAAGCTTTCTTT | CASSLGRAAEAFF
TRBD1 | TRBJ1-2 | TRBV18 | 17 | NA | TGTGCCAGCTCACCAGATCTCGGACAGGGATTTTGGTATGGCTACACCTTC | CASSPDLGQGFWYGYTF
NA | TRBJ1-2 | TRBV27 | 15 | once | TGTGCCAGCAGTTTATCGCAGGGACAAAACTATGGCTACACCTTC | CASSLSQGQNYGYTF
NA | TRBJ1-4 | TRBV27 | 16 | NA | TGTGCCAGCAGTTCCATTTGGACAAAAGGGAGGGAAAAACTGTTTTTT | CASSSIWTKGREKLFF
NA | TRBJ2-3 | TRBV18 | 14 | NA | TGTGCCAGCTCACCACCCTCCGATCGGGATACGCAGTATTTT | CASSPPSDRDTQYF
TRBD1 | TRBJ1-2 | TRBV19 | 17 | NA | TGTGCCAGTATTAACGGACAGGGGGCCTTCTCTAACTATGGCTACACCTTC | CASINGQGAFSNYGYTF
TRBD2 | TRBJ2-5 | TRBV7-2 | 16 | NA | TGTGCCAGCAGCTTGATAGCGGGGCTGTACCAAGAGACCCAGTACTTC | CASSLIAGLYQETQYF
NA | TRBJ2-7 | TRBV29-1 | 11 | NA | TGCAGCTGCGGGACAGATTACGAGCAGTACTTC | CSCGTDYEQYF
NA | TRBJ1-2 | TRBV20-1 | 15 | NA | TGCAGTGCTAGTGCCAGGGCAGCTTCAAACTATGGCTACACCTTC | CSASARAASNYGYTF
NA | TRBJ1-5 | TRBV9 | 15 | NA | TGTGCCAGCAGCCCATTCTCGGGTAGCAATCAGCCCCAGCATTTT | CASSPFSGSNQPQHF
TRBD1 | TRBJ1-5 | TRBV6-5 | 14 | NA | TGTGCCAGCAGAGACTTACAGGGGGATCAGCCCCAGCATTTT | CASRDLQGDQPQHF
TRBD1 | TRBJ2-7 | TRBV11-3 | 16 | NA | TGTGCCAGCAGCTCCCAAACAGGGGGCGTTTTCAACGAGCAGTACTTC | CASSSQTGGVFNEQYF
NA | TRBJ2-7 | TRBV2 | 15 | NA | TGTGCCAGCAGTGAATTCCGAGACAGACCTTACGAGCAGTACTTC | CASSEFRDRPYEQYF